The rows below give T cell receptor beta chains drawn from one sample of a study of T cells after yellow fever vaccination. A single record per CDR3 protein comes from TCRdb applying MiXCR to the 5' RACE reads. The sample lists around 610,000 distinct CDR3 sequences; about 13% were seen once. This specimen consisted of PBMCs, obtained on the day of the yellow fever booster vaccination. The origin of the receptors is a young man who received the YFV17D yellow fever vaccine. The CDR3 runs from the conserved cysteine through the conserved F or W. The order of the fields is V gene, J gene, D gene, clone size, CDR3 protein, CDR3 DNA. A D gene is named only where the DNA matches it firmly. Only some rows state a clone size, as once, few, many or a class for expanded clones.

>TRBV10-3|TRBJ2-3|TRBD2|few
CAITGGAGYGDTQYF
TGTGCCATCACTGGGGGAGCGGGATACGGGGATACGCAGTATTTT
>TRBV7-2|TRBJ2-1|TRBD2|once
CASSLLWGGPTNEQFF
TGTGCCAGCAGCTTATTATGGGGGGGACCGACCAATGAGCAGTTCTTC
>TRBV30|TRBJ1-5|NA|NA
CAWRHRDQPQHF
TGTGCCTGGAGGCACAGGGATCAGCCCCAGCATTTT
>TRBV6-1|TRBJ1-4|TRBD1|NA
CASTTGTGSEKLFF
TGTGCCAGCACCACCGGGACAGGGAGTGAAAAACTGTTTTTT
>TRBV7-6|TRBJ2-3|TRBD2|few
CASSLVAGQGSTDTQYF
TGTGCCAGCAGCTTAGTAGCGGGCCAGGGATCCACAGATACGCAGTATTTT
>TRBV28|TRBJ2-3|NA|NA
CASSLMLLTDTQYF
TGTGCCAGCAGTTTGATGCTACTCACAGATACGCAGTATTTT
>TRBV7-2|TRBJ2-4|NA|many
CASSLGQGNIQYF
TGTGCCAGCAGCTTAGGGCAGGGAAACATTCAGTACTTC
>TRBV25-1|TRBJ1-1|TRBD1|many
CASRDRGYTEAFF
TGTGCCAGCAGGGACAGGGGATATACTGAAGCTTTCTTT
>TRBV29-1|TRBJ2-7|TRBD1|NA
CSVSGTGIHEQYF
TGCAGCGTATCCGGGACAGGAATCCACGAGCAGTACTTC
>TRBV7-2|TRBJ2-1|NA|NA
CASSPVAPDEQFF
TGTGCCAGCAGCCCGGTCGCCCCGGATGAGCAGTTCTTC
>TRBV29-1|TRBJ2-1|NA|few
CSAPGGGGYEQFF
TGCAGCGCCCCGGGAGGTGGGGGCTATGAGCAGTTCTTC
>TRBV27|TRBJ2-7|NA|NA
CASSDGQKYEQYF
TGTGCCAGCAGCGACGGACAGAAGTACGAGCAGTACTTC
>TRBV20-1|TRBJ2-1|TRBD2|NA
CSAHPSGGLAGRMDEQFF
TGCAGTGCTCACCCCTCCGGAGGACTAGCGGGTAGGATGGATGAGCAGTTCTTC
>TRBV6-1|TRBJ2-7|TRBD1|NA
CASKGSQGAVDEQYF
TGTGCCAGCAAAGGATCCCAGGGGGCCGTCGACGAGCAGTACTTC
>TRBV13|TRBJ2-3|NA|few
CASSPPGQGVAGKTDTQYF
TGTGCCAGCAGCCCACCGGGACAGGGAGTAGCGGGAAAAACAGATACGCAGTATTTT
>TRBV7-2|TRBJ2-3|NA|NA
CASSLVVTASTDTQYF
TGTGCCAGCAGCTTAGTAGTGACAGCTAGCACAGATACGCAGTATTTT
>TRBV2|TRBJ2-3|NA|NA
CASRRDVAAGDTQYF
TGTGCCAGCAGACGGGACGTTGCTGCTGGGGATACGCAGTATTTT
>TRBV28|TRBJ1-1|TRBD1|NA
CASLTGAMNTEAFF
TGTGCCAGCCTGACAGGGGCGATGAACACTGAAGCTTTCTTT
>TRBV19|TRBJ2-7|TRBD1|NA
CASKARQGAYEQYF
TGTGCCAGTAAAGCAAGACAGGGAGCCTACGAGCAGTACTTC
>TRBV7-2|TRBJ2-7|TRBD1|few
CASSLEWTGESYEQYF
TGTGCCAGCAGCTTAGAGTGGACAGGGGAATCCTACGAGCAGTACTTC
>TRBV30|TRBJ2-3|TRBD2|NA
CAWSVGSGRARDTQYF
TGTGCCTGGAGTGTAGGTAGCGGGAGGGCCAGAGATACGCAGTATTTT
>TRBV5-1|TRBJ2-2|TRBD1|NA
CASRPDRAVNTGELFF
TGCGCCAGCAGACCGGACAGGGCGGTGAACACCGGGGAGCTGTTTTTT
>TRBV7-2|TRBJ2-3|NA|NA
CASSLASRTSWRDTQYF
TGTGCCAGCAGCTTAGCGTCTCGGACTTCTTGGAGAGATACGCAGTATTTT
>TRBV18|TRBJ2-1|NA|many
CASSPQGSSYNEQFF
TGTGCCAGCTCACCTCAGGGAAGCTCCTACAATGAGCAGTTCTTC
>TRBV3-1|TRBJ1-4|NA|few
CATRGNEKLFF
TGTGCCACCAGGGGAAATGAAAAACTGTTTTTT
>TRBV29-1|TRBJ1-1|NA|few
CSANRLFGNTEAFF
TGCAGCGCCAATCGTCTTTTTGGGAACACTGAAGCTTTCTTT
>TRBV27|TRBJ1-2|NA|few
CASSLRQHYGYTF
TGTGCCAGCAGTTTACGTCAGCACTATGGCTACACCTTC
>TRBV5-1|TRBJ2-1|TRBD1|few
CASRAPVGQGYNEQFF
TGCGCCAGCAGAGCGCCGGTGGGACAGGGCTACAATGAGCAGTTCTTC
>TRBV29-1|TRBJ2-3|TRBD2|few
CSVERGVGGLIDTQYF
TGCAGCGTTGAACGGGGGGTGGGCGGTTTGATAGATACGCAGTATTTT
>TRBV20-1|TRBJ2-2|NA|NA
CSAREASGRGIGELFF
TGCAGTGCTAGAGAGGCAAGCGGCCGAGGCATCGGGGAGCTGTTTTTT
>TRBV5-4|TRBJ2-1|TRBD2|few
CASSSPSGTYNEQFF
TGTGCCAGCAGCTCGCCTAGCGGGACATACAATGAGCAGTTCTTC
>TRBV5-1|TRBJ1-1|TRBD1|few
CATGTGGGGTEAFF
TGCGCCACCGGGACAGGGGGCGGAGGCACTGAAGCTTTCTTT
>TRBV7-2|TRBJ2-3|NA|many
CASTVLGAQYF
TGTGCCAGCACCGTTTTGGGGGCGCAGTATTTT
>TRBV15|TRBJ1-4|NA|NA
CATSRDRRQAGEKLFF
TGTGCCACCAGCAGAGACCGACGACAGGCGGGTGAAAAACTGTTTTTT
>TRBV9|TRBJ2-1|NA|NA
CASSVVGASYNEQFF
TGTGCCAGCAGCGTAGTAGGGGCCTCCTACAATGAGCAGTTCTTC
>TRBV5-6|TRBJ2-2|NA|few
CASSPSTLPNTGELFF
TGTGCCAGCAGCCCCTCGACACTTCCGAACACCGGGGAGCTGTTTTTT
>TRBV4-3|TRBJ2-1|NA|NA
CASSQDLGVYNEQFF
TGCGCCAGCAGCCAAGACCTAGGTGTGTACAATGAGCAGTTCTTC
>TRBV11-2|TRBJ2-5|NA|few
CASSWGGVQETQYF
TGTGCCAGCAGCTGGGGAGGCGTCCAAGAGACCCAGTACTTC
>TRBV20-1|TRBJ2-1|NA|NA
CSADYNEQFF
TGCAGTGCGGATTACAATGAGCAGTTCTTC
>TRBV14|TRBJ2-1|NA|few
CASSQMDWGLGEQFF
TGTGCCAGCAGCCAAATGGACTGGGGGTTAGGTGAGCAGTTCTTC
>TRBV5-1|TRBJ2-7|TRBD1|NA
CASSLGGGDSSEQYF
TGCGCCAGCAGCTTGGGGGGTGGGGACAGTTCCGAGCAGTACTTC
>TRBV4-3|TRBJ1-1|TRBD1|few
CASSRLRQGYTEAFF
TGCGCCAGCAGCCGTCTACGACAGGGGTACACTGAAGCTTTCTTT
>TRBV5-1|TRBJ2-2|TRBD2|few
CASSLEVLAGYTGELFF
TGCGCCAGCAGTCTGGAGGTACTAGCGGGATACACCGGGGAGCTGTTTTTT